Following are 25 T cell receptor beta chains from one sample sequenced in a study of pediatric ulcerative colitis. Measured with immunoSEQ multiplex PCR; TCRdb has only the in-frame clones, and not every one. The table includes about 5,200 clones, 70% to 90% detected once. Sequencing was performed on blood. These receptors came from a boy between 10 and 17 years old with mild ulcerative colitis.

The chain links TRBV25-1 to TRBJ1-1, with D tentatively TRBD1 (5 bases). The length of the CDR3 is 13 residues. Germline V gives CDR1 MGHDK, CDR2 SYGVNS. V shed 4 bases and J shed 2 bases, with 8 bases lying between them. The CDR3 DNA sequence: TGTGCCAGCAGTGTGGGGGGAAACACTGAAGCTTTCTTT. Its protein product is CASSVGGNTEAFF. Full variable domain (outside the CDR3, taken from reference TRBV25-1 and TRBJ1-1): EADIYQTPRYLVIGTGKKITLECSQTMGHDKMYWYQQDPGMELHLIHYSYGVNSTEKGDLSSESTVSRIRTEHFPLTLESARPSHTSQYLCASSVGGNTEAFFGQGTRLTVV.

This clone has a single count. This sequence joins TRBV19 and TRBJ2-3; TRBD2 matches 8 bases. The CDR3 contains 16 residues. The germline V gene has CDR1 LNHDA and CDR2 SQIVND (reference sequence). J lost 4 bases, V lost 3 bases, and 9 bases had no gene match. In DNA, the CDR3 is TGTGCCAGTAGTATGGTACCAGCGGGAGTGTCAGATACGCAGTATTTT. Translated, it gives CASSMVPAGVSDTQYF.

V is TRBV5-8 and J is TRBJ1-5; possibly TRBD1 for D (5 bases). The V and J ends lost 4 bases and 2 bases respectively, with 10 bases between them. This CDR3 comprises 14 residues. Per germline, CDR1 SGHTS and CDR2 YDEGEE. Written as DNA, the CDR3 is TGTGCCAGCAGCGCCAGGGTTGGCAATCAGCCCCAGCATTTT. This gives the protein CASSARVGNQPQHF.

DNA for the CDR3: TGTGCCAGCAGCCGGGACAGGGCGAGCAATCAGCCCCAGCATTTT. It specifies CASSRDRASNQPQHF. The V gene is TRBV7-8, the J gene TRBJ1-5, with 9 positions matching TRBD1. With 5 bases clipped from V and 1 base from J, the junction kept 3 bases outside the gene matches. CDR3 length: 15 amino acids. Germline values: CDR1 SGHVS, CDR2 FQNEAQ. The entire variable domain, with the rest obtained from reference TRBV7-8 and TRBJ1-5, is as follows: GAGVSQSPRYKVAKRGQDVALRCDPISGHVSLFWYQQALGQGPEFLTYFQNEAQLDKSGLPSDRFFAERPEGSVSTLKIQRTQQEDSAVYLCASSRDRASNQPQHFGDGTRLSIL.

The V gene is TRBV11-2, the J gene TRBJ1-1, with D maybe TRBD1 (6 bases). CDR1 is SGHAT and CDR2 is FQNNGV in the germline V gene. The CDR3 is 12 residues long. V lost 5 bases, J lost 8 bases, and 12 bases lay in between. This CDR3 reads CASSLRTGEAFF. The DNA of the CDR3 is TGTGCCAGCAGCCTGAGAACAGGGGAAGCTTTCTTT.

This chain links TRBV29-1 with TRBJ2-5; D gene unclear. In germline, CDR1 is SQVTM, CDR2 ANQGSEA. The V end lost 0 bases, the J end lost 2 bases, and 13 bases lay between the germline ends. This CDR3 spans 15 amino acids. In DNA, the CDR3 is TGCAGCGTTGAAGATCTTCAGGAGATACAAGAGACCCAGTACTTC. It translates to CSVEDLQEIQETQYF.

This rearrangement joins TRBV30 to TRBJ2-3; TRBD1 aligns across 8 bases. This CDR3 contains 13 residues. Germline V lookup: CDR1 GTSNPN, CDR2 SVGIG (reference sequence). The J segment lost 6 bases and the V segment lost 5 bases, leaving 7 bases of the junction unmatched. Here the CDR3 reads CAWGRQGLDTQYF. In DNA form, the CDR3 reads TGTGCCTGGGGGAGACAGGGGCTGGATACGCAGTATTTT.

The chain uses TRBV4-1 and TRBJ1-1; no clear D. CDR1 MGHRA and CDR2 YSYEKL come from the germline V gene. The CDR3 consists of 14 residues. V lost 3 bases and J lost 1, with 9 bases in between. The CDR3 spells CASSQPRENTEAFF. Here the CDR3 DNA reads TGCGCCAGCAGCCAGCCGCGGGAGAACACTGAAGCTTTCTTT.

The CDR3 reads CASSARTSGGEQYF. The CDR3 region has the DNA TGTGCCAGCAGCGCGCGGACTAGCGGGGGCGAGCAGTACTTC. The rearrangement uses TRBV2 and TRBJ2-7, with TRBD2 matching 13 bases. The V segment lost 6 bases and the J segment 6 bases; nucleotides outside the gene matches: 5. Germline V gene lookup returns CDR1 SNHLY and CDR2 FYNNEI. This CDR3 is built from 14 residues.

The chain employs TRBV28 and TRBJ1-2; TRBD1 agrees at 7 bases. Per the germline V gene, CDR1 is MDHEN and CDR2 is SYDVKM. CDR3 length equals 18 residues. J lost 8 bases, V lost 3 bases, and 21 bases had no gene match. CDR3 bases: TGTGCCAGCAGTTTTCCCCGGACAGGAACTTACCCCTCCGTAGGCTACACCTTC. It encodes CASSFPRTGTYPSVGYTF.

This chain connects TRBV6-5 to TRBJ2-2; 7 bases map to TRBD2. CDR3 size: 14 residues. In germline, CDR1 is MNHEY, CDR2 SVGAGI. V gave up 2 bases and J gave up 6 bases; unmatched junction bases: 3. The CDR3 DNA reads as TGTGCCAGCAGTTACGGTCTAGCGGCCGGGGAGCTGTTTTTT. It codes for CASSYGLAAGELFF.

The chain is built from TRBV7-9 and TRBJ2-5; 8 bases map to TRBD2. V gave up 4 bases and J gave up 4 bases; unmatched junction bases: 5. This CDR3 has 14 amino acids. Germline assignment: CDR1 SEHNR and CDR2 FQNEAQ (reference sequence). The CDR3 DNA is TGTGCCAGCAGCTCCCTCGGGGGGGTAGAGACCCAGTACTTC. Its translation: CASSSLGGVETQYF.

This clone came up a few times. The chain employs TRBV29-1 and TRBJ1-1, with TRBD1 matching 7 bases. This CDR3 has 11 residues. Germline CDR1 and CDR2: SQVTM and ANQGSEA. The J segment lost 8 bases and the V segment lost 5 bases, leaving 5 bases of the junction unmatched. CDR3 nucleotide sequence: TGCAGCGTTCGACAGGGATTGGAAGCTTTCTTT. As protein: CSVRQGLEAFF.

This clone occurred a few times. The chain carries TRBV19 and TRBJ1-2; D unresolved. The CDR3 runs 13 residues. Germline-derived CDR1 and CDR2 are LNHDA and SQIVND (reference sequence). V lost 6 bases and J lost 2, with 10 bases in between. CDR3 residues: CASSWVDNYGYTF. The CDR3 DNA sequence: TGTGCCAGTAGCTGGGTCGACAACTATGGCTACACCTTC.

This CDR3 is CASSYGLDTEAFF. In DNA, the CDR3 is TGTGCCAGCAGCTACGGACTGGACACTGAAGCTTTCTTT. The rearrangement links TRBV7-3 to TRBJ1-1, with unresolved D. The CDR3 sequence is 13 residues long. V dropped 4 bases and J dropped 3 bases, with 9 bases sitting between them. Germline values: CDR1 SGHTA, CDR2 FQGTGA.

The rearrangement uses TRBV7-2 and TRBJ1-1; D gene unclear. The germline V gene encodes CDR1 SGHTA and CDR2 FQGNSA. V was clipped by 5 bases and J by 1 base, with 11 bases between them. The CDR3 covers 14 residues. The CDR3 DNA reads as TGTGCCAGCAGCCTGCTTGGAGGGAACACTGAAGCTTTCTTT. This translates into CASSLLGGNTEAFF.

V usage is TRBV6-1 and J usage is TRBJ2-4, with unresolved D. Germline CDR1 reads MNHNS; CDR2 reads SASEGT. This CDR3 has 13 residues. CDR3 residues: CAIEHVAKNIQYF. The CDR3 DNA reads TGTGCTATAGAACACGTAGCCAAAAACATTCAGTACTTC.

This chain links TRBV2 with TRBJ1-6; D unclear. The germline V gene encodes CDR1 SNHLY and CDR2 FYNNEI. V lost 5 bases and J 5 bases, leaving 10 bases between the germline ends. CDR3 size: 14 residues. DNA of the CDR3: TGTGCCAGCAGTTCGACACAAAATAATTCACCCCTCCACTTT. Translated, it gives CASSSTQNNSPLHF.

The rearrangement joins TRBV10-1 to TRBJ1-5, with D unclear. The germline V gene encodes CDR1 WNHNN and CDR2 SYGVQD (reference sequence). The CDR3 extends over 12 amino acids. V dropped 5 bases and J dropped 6 bases, with 8 bases sitting between them. The CDR3 loop reads CASSPGGQPQHF. The CDR3 coding sequence is TGCGCCAGCAGTCCGGGTGGTCAGCCCCAGCATTTT.

The J gene is TRBJ1-2, the V gene TRBV12-5; no definite D call. Germline CDR1 LGHNT, CDR2 FRNRAP. V lost 2 bases and J lost 3, with 19 bases in between. This CDR3 contains 17 residues. The CDR3 sequence is CASGLPSPQGKDYGYTF. CDR3 in DNA: TGTGCTAGTGGTTTGCCCTCCCCCCAAGGGAAGGACTATGGCTACACCTTC.

This clone is a singleton in its sample. This rearrangement joins TRBV29-1 to TRBJ1-1; 10 bases fit TRBD1. The length of the CDR3 is 15 residues. V lost 4 bases and J lost 4; bases outside the gene matches: 9. Germline CDR1 is SQVTM and CDR2 is ANQGSEA. DNA of the CDR3: TGCAGCGTTGCGGGACAGGGGATGCGTTTCACTGAAGCTTTCTTT. It specifies CSVAGQGMRFTEAFF.

The chain has TRBV4-1 and TRBJ2-5; D not resolved. This CDR3 region has 14 residues. V lost 0 bases and J 4 bases, leaving 9 bases between the germline ends. Germline CDR1 is MGHRA and CDR2 is YSYEKL. CDR3 region: CASSQEDRRETQYF. In DNA, the CDR3 is TGCGCCAGCAGCCAAGAAGATAGGAGAGAGACCCAGTACTTC.

The chain is built from TRBV5-1 and TRBJ2-6; D gene unclear. The germline V and J ends were trimmed by 0 bases and 0 bases, with 4 bases remaining between them. This CDR3 region has 15 residues. Germline CDR1 and CDR2: SGHRS and YFSETQ. CDR3 nucleotides: TGCGCCAGCAGCTTGGATGGCTCTGGGGCCAACGTCCTGACTTTC. This encodes CASSLDGSGANVLTF.

The chain couples TRBV5-5 to TRBJ2-3; 7 positions match TRBD2. Germline V gene data show CDR1 as SGHKS and CDR2 as YYEKEE (reference sequence). Trimming removed 4 bases from V and 0 bases from J; junction bases left unmatched: 8. This CDR3 spans 16 amino acids. CDR3 loop: CASSPKGLTSTDTQYF. The CDR3 DNA reads TGTGCCAGCAGCCCAAAGGGACTAACTAGCACAGATACGCAGTATTTT.

A single count supports this clone. The gene calls are TRBV5-1 and TRBJ2-5, with a tentative D call TRBD1 (6 bases). The CDR3 loop spans 14 amino acids. CDR1 is SGHRS, CDR2 YFSETQ, per germline. Trimming cost V 4 bases and J 2 bases, with 12 bases left between them. The CDR3 nucleotides are TGCGCCAGCAGCCCAGGGGCGAGTCAAGAGACCCAGTACTTC. Its protein product is CASSPGASQETQYF.